The clone carrying this T cell receptor (beta chain) is a singleton in its sample. This record belongs to a study of graft-versus-host responses after intestinal transplantation. Germline lookup yields CDR1 SGHNT and CDR2 YYREEE (reference sequence). With 4 bases clipped from V and 3 bases from J, the junction kept 10 bases outside the gene matches. This CDR3 is 16 amino acids long. The method was immunoSEQ multiplex PCR; TCRdb's version includes in-frame clones alone and lacks a portion of them. The sample has roughly 23,000 clones, around 76% seen once. Intraepithelial and lamina propria lymphocytes were released after the graft tissue was processed.

The TCR comes from a human patient who received an intestinal transplant, so some T cells may come from the graft donor. This rearrangement joins TRBV5-4 to TRBJ2-3, with 8 bases fitting TRBD2. This material consisted of ileum tissue, taken 12 days after intestinal transplant. Here the CDR3 reads CASSPTAVAGTDTQYF. In DNA form, the CDR3 reads TGTGCCAGCAGCCCCACGGCGGTAGCGGGGACAGATACGCAGTATTTT. Supplemented by reference TRBV5-4 and TRBJ2-3, the full variable domain reads ETGVTQSPTHLIKTRGQQVTLRCSSQSGHNTVSWYQQALGQGPQFIFQYYREEENGRGNFPPRFSGLQFPNYSSELNVNALELDDSALYLCASSPTAVAGTDTQYFGPGTRLTVL.